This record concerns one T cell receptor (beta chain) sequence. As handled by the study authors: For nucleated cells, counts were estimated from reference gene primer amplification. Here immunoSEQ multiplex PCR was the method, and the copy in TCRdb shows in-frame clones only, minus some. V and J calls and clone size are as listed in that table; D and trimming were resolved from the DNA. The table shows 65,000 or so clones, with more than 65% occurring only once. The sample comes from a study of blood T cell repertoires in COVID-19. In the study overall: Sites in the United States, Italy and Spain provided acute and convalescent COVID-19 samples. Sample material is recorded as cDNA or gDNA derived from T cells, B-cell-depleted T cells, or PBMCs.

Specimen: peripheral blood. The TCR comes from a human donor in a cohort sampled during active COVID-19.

The CDR3 DNA follows: TGTGCCAGCAGTTTAGCTGGACAGGGAGGAAATGAGCAGTTCTTC. As protein: CASSLAGQGGNEQFF. The chain uses TRBV28 and TRBJ2-1; 8 bases agree with TRBD1. Germline lookup yields CDR1 MDHEN and CDR2 SYDVKM. J was trimmed by 7 bases and V by 2 bases; bases with no gene match: 7. The CDR3 contains 15 residues.